What follows are 28 T cell receptor beta chains derived from one specimen sequenced in a study of T-cell reconstitution after alpha-beta-depleted transplantation in children. The library targeted TCRbeta and was prepared with unique molecular identifiers. Each CDR3 protein is one row after TCRdb ran MiXCR on the PCR reads. The sample lists some 400,000 distinct CDR3 sequences; roughly 20% were seen once. Sequenced material: PBMCs from the stem cell graft donor, taken from the stem cell graft. These receptors all come from a human donor who donated a stem cell graft to a child with acute myeloid leukemia.

In its sample, this clonotype was seen many times. The chain links TRBV12-3 or TRBV12-4 to TRBJ2-7; 10 nucleotides align to TRBD1. The ends lost 5 bases at V and 1 base at J; junction bases unmatched: 2. CDR3 length equals 14 residues. In DNA form, the CDR3 reads TGTGCCAGCAGTGCGGGACAGGGGTCCTACGAGCAGTACTTC. Its translation is CASSAGQGSYEQYF.

The chain uses TRBV20-1 and TRBJ2-5; D possibly uses TRBD1 or TRBD2 (5 bases each). Germline V gene data show CDR1 as DFQATT and CDR2 as SNEGSKA (reference sequence). The germline V and J ends were trimmed by 7 bases and 0 bases, with 12 bases remaining between them. The CDR3 is 13 residues long. The CDR3 sequence is CSGGRKYQETQYF. The CDR3 region has the DNA TGCAGTGGGGGACGGAAGTACCAAGAGACCCAGTACTTC.

The DNA for the CDR3 is TGTGCCAGCAGTCCCCTACAGGGGGATAATCAGCCCCAGCATTTT. Its protein is CASSPLQGDNQPQHF. V is TRBV6-1 and J is TRBJ1-5; 8 bases align to TRBD1. Trimming took 5 bases from V and 4 from J; bases not matched to a gene: 7. From germline, CDR1 is MNHNS and CDR2 SASEGT. CDR3 length equals 15 residues.

V and J are TRBV12-3 or TRBV12-4 and TRBJ2-1; unclear D gene. V lost 6 bases and J lost 10, with 13 bases in between. The CDR3 sequence is 12 residues long. CDR3 DNA: TGTGCCAGCAGCCTGCCTGGATTCGAGCAGTTCTTC. It translates to CASSLPGFEQFF.

This clonotype was seen a few times. The chain carries TRBV7-2 and TRBJ2-7, with D tentatively TRBD2 (7 bases). Germline assignment: CDR1 SGHTA and CDR2 FQGNSA. The V gene lost 5 bases and the J gene lost 2 bases, with 16 bases spanning the gap. CDR3 size: 15 residues. The CDR3 loop reads CASSPNGGAAYEQYF. In DNA form, the CDR3 reads TGTGCCAGCAGCCCGAATGGGGGGGCCGCCTACGAGCAGTACTTC.

This clonotype has just a few counts. This CDR3 is CAITGTSGRTIYEQYF. DNA of the CDR3: TGTGCCATCACCGGGACTAGCGGGAGGACTATCTACGAGCAGTACTTC. V and J are TRBV10-3 and TRBJ2-7; 15 nucleotides align to TRBD2. Germline V gene lookup returns CDR1 ENHRY and CDR2 SYGVKD. The length of the CDR3 is 16 residues. With 7 bases clipped from V and 3 bases from J, the junction kept 7 bases outside the gene matches.

This clonotype was seen repeatedly, ten times or more. V and J are TRBV5-1 and TRBJ1-1; no definite D call. V was pared by 4 bases and J by 2 bases, with 18 bases between. CDR3 size: 16 residues. Per germline, CDR1 SGHRS and CDR2 YFSETQ. In nucleotides, the CDR3 is TGCGCCAGCAGCCTGCGGCCCGGAACCCTTAACACTGAAGCTTTCTTT. This sequence encodes CASSLRPGTLNTEAFF. The full variable domain, in which reference TRBV5-1 and TRBJ1-1 provide the parts outside the CDR3, is KAGVTQTPRYLIKTRGQQVTLSCSPISGHRSVSWYQQTPGQGLQFLFEYFSETQRNKGNFPGRFSGRQFSNSRSEMNVSTLELGDSALYLCASSLRPGTLNTEAFFGQGTRLTVV.

This clonotype was counted between two and nine times. At one of its ends the junction is not consistent with the germline gene, which may arise from a read error. The rearrangement uses TRBV7-9 and TRBJ1-1; possible D gene TRBD1, 6 bases. Germline V lookup: CDR1 SEHNR, CDR2 FQNEAQ (reference sequence). This CDR3 is 13 amino acids long. CDR3 protein: CASSDSTGTETFF. The CDR3 bases are TGTGCCAGCAGTGACTCGACAGGAACTGAAACTTTCTTT.

This chain connects TRBV6-2 or TRBV6-3 to TRBJ2-1; maybe TRBD2 (5 bases). This CDR3 spans 11 amino acids. Germline V CDR1 and CDR2: MNHEY, SVGEGT. V dropped 5 bases and J dropped 12 bases, with 11 bases sitting between them. The chain's CDR3 is CASSTDSRQFF. In DNA, the CDR3 is TGTGCCAGCAGTACGGACTCAAGGCAGTTCTTC.

The chain recombines TRBV5-4 with TRBJ2-7, with TRBD1 identical over 12 bases. The germline CDR1 and CDR2 sequences are SGHNT and YYREEE (reference sequence). The length of the CDR3 is 19 residues. J was trimmed by 4 bases and V by 3 bases; bases with no gene match: 17. The CDR3 DNA sequence: TGTGCCAGCAGCTCCCCGGGGTGGCAACCGGGACAGGGGGCATACGAGCAGTACTTC. Its protein product is CASSSPGWQPGQGAYEQYF.

The CDR3, as DNA: TGTGCCAGCAGCTTAAACCCAGGGGGCGGGTACGAGCAGTACTTC. The encoded protein is CASSLNPGGGYEQYF. This chain uses TRBV11-2 with TRBJ2-7, with 8 bases that match TRBD1. CDR3 size: 15 residues. Germline assignment: CDR1 SGHAT and CDR2 FQNNGV. The junction had 7 bases not matched to a gene; V was cut back by 2 bases and J by 4 bases. Full variable domain (outside the CDR3, taken from reference TRBV11-2 and TRBJ2-7): EAGVAQSPRYKIIEKRQSVAFWCNPISGHATLYWYQQILGQGPKLLIQFQNNGVVDDSQLPKDRFSAERLKGVDSTLKIQPAKLEDSAVYLCASSLNPGGGYEQYFGPGTRLTVT.

The V gene is TRBV5-1, the J gene TRBJ1-2, with a tentative D call TRBD1 (6 bases). The CDR3 contains 16 residues. Between the trimmed V and J ends, which lost 0 bases and 2 bases, there was a span of 14 bases. Per germline, CDR1 SGHRS and CDR2 YFSETQ. CDR3 nucleotides: TGCGCCAGCAGCTTGGATCCGGGCGGACAGAACTATGGCTACACCTTC. Its protein product is CASSLDPGGQNYGYTF.

The CDR3: CASNGGGTDTQYF. The DNA of the CDR3 is TGCGCCAGCAATGGGGGAGGCACAGATACGCAGTATTTT. The V gene is TRBV5-1, the J gene TRBJ2-3; D is tentatively TRBD1 or TRBD2 (5 bases each). The germline gives CDR1 SGHRS, CDR2 YFSETQ. This CDR3 is 13 amino acids long. Trimming removed 6 bases from V and 1 base from J, with 9 bases in between.

The CDR3 sequence is CASSPGIGESGANVLTF. The CDR3 coding sequence is TGTGCCAGCAGCCCTGGGATAGGGGAATCTGGGGCCAACGTCCTGACTTTC. The V call is TRBV5-4, the J call TRBJ2-6; tentative D call: TRBD1 (5 bases). CDR1 and CDR2 from the germline V gene are SGHNT and YYREEE (reference sequence). The V end lost 4 bases, the J end lost 1 base, and 15 bases lay between the germline ends. This CDR3 region has 17 residues.

V and J are TRBV29-1 and TRBJ2-2; TRBD1 might be the D (6 bases). The CDR3 extends over 11 amino acids. The ends were cut back, 5 bases at V and 9 bases at J, with 10 bases in the middle. CDR1 is SQVTM and CDR2 is ANQGSEA in the germline V gene. CDR3 bases: TGCAGCGTTCTACAGGGCCGGGAGCTGTTTTTT. Protein sequence: CSVLQGRELFF.

This clonotype appeared many times. The rearrangement uses TRBV29-1 and TRBJ2-7; D gene uncertain. This CDR3 contains 12 residues. Germline-derived CDR1 and CDR2 are SQVTM and ANQGSEA. V lost 7 bases and J lost 0, with 10 bases in between. The CDR3 here is CSGTLNSYEQYF. CDR3 bases: TGCAGCGGTACTCTCAACTCCTACGAGCAGTACTTC.

This clonotype was recorded a few times. The chain links TRBV29-1 to TRBJ2-6; unclear D gene. Trimming stripped 7 bases from V and 0 bases from J, with 7 bases between. CDR3 size: 13 residues. Germline V gene data show CDR1 as SQVTM and CDR2 as ANQGSEA. Here the CDR3 DNA reads TGCAGCGCGTACAGCTCTGGGGCCAACGTCCTGACTTTC. The encoded protein is CSAYSSGANVLTF.

This chain joins TRBV11-2 and TRBJ2-7, with 8 bases matching TRBD1. This CDR3 spans 13 amino acids. With V trimmed by 3 bases and J by 5 bases, 3 bases remained unmatched. Germline V gene lookup returns CDR1 SGHAT and CDR2 FQNNGV. The CDR3 DNA is TGTGCCAGCAGCTTGACAGGGGTGGACGAGCAGTACTTC. This sequence encodes CASSLTGVDEQYF.

The chain recombines TRBV12-5 with TRBJ2-1; D gene ambiguous. V was shortened by 2 bases and J by 9 bases, with 8 bases between the two germline ends. The length of the CDR3 is 12 residues. Germline CDR1 reads LGHNT; CDR2 reads FRNRAP. The DNA of the CDR3 is TGTGCTAGTGGTTTGTCCAATCCTGAGCAGTTCTTC. It translates to CASGLSNPEQFF.

This clonotype was seen more than once but under ten times. J is TRBJ2-1 and V is TRBV12-3 or TRBV12-4; 7 bases agree with TRBD1. The CDR3 spans 16 residues. After removal of 6 bases from V and 3 bases from J, the junction contained 11 bases not matched to a gene. CDR3 bases: TGTGCCAGCAGGCCTACCTACGGGACAGACTACAATGAGCAGTTCTTC. Its protein is CASRPTYGTDYNEQFF.

The CDR3 reads CATSREREYSYEQYF. In DNA, the CDR3 is TGTGCCACCAGCAGAGAGCGGGAATACTCCTACGAGCAGTACTTC. The chain has TRBV15 and TRBJ2-7, with D maybe TRBD2 (6 bases). Per germline, CDR1 LNHNV and CDR2 YYDKDF (reference sequence). The V gene lost 0 bases and the J gene lost 0 bases, with 9 bases spanning the gap. This CDR3 contains 15 residues.

The chain links TRBV25-1 to TRBJ1-5, with TRBD1 identical over 9 bases. This CDR3 spans 14 amino acids. Trimming took 7 bases from V and 5 from J; bases not matched to a gene: 6. The germline CDR1 and CDR2 sequences are MGHDK and SYGVNS. The CDR3 DNA reads as TGTGCCAGCACCGGACAGGGGAGGGATCAGCCCCAGCATTTT. This sequence encodes CASTGQGRDQPQHF.

This clonotype was seen at least ten times. The CDR3 nucleotides read TGCAGCGTTCCAGCAACCCCCGACAGCTATGGCTACACCTTC. The encoded protein is CSVPATPDSYGYTF. This sequence joins TRBV29-1 and TRBJ1-2; D is possibly TRBD1 (5 bases). CDR1 is SQVTM and CDR2 is ANQGSEA in the germline V gene. This CDR3 spans 14 amino acids. V was trimmed by 5 bases and J by 4 bases, leaving 17 bases between them.

The gene calls are TRBV25-1 and TRBJ1-1; 10 positions match TRBD1. V lost 6 bases and J lost 1; bases outside the gene matches: 8. Germline V CDR1 and CDR2: MGHDK, SYGVNS. This CDR3 is 16 amino acids long. The CDR3 DNA reads as TGTGCCAGCAGGGCCGGGACAGGGGCGAGGAACACTGAAGCTTTCTTT. Its protein is CASRAGTGARNTEAFF.

The rearrangement links TRBV4-2 to TRBJ2-5; 8 bases map to TRBD2. The CDR3 consists of 15 residues. V lost 3 bases and J lost 2; bases outside the gene matches: 5. CDR1 is LGHNA and CDR2 is YNFKEQ in the germline V gene. The DNA of the CDR3 is TGTGCCAGCAGCCAGCAAACTAGCGGACAAGAGACCCAGTACTTC. It translates to CASSQQTSGQETQYF.

The gene calls are TRBV12-3 or TRBV12-4 and TRBJ2-1; unclear D gene. The V and J ends lost 6 bases and 8 bases respectively, with 14 bases between them. The CDR3 is 13 amino acids. In DNA form, the CDR3 reads TGTGCCAGCAGCCGAGACCGACCCTATGAGCAGTTCTTC. Protein product: CASSRDRPYEQFF.

This clonotype was found many times. The chain employs TRBV5-1 and TRBJ2-7, with 12 bases identical to TRBD2. There are 16 residues in the CDR3. Germline trimming cut 4 bases from V and 3 bases from J; bases unmatched to any gene: 8. The germline V gene encodes CDR1 SGHRS and CDR2 YFSETQ. The CDR3 sequence: CASSPITLAGGYEQYF. As DNA, the CDR3 is TGCGCCAGCAGCCCGATTACACTAGCGGGAGGCTACGAGCAGTACTTC.

This clonotype was detected many times. The chain is built from TRBV20-1 and TRBJ2-1; D is unresolved. V shed 2 bases and J shed 8 bases, with 13 bases lying between them. CDR1 is DFQATT, CDR2 SNEGSKA, per germline (reference sequence). The CDR3 is 13 amino acids. The CDR3, as DNA: TGCAGTGCTAGACCTACGTCACGGGATGAGCAGTTCTTC. This gives the protein CSARPTSRDEQFF.